The 26 T cell receptor beta chains presented below share a single source sample, sequenced in a study of blood T cell repertoires in COVID-19. Only in-frame clones appear in the TCRdb table, and some are missing; sequencing was by immunoSEQ multiplex PCR. The table lists some 250,000 clones, roughly 80% of them singletons. Sequenced input: peripheral blood. The source of these receptors is a young woman with acute or convalescent COVID-19.

The J gene is TRBJ2-1, the V gene TRBV7-3; 8 bases are shared with TRBD2. The junction had 3 bases not matched to a gene; V was cut back by 5 bases and J by 0 bases. Germline lookup yields CDR1 SGHTA and CDR2 FQGTGA. This CDR3 spans 15 amino acids. The CDR3 is CASSTGTSSYNEQFF. The CDR3 nucleotides are TGTGCCAGCAGCACCGGGACTAGCTCCTACAATGAGCAGTTCTTC.

CDR3 coding DNA: TGTGCCAGCAGTTTCCCGAAGACTAGCGGGAGTGGCAACGAGCAGTACTTC. Protein product: CASSFPKTSGSGNEQYF. J is TRBJ2-7 and V is TRBV28; 12 bases agree with TRBD2. The CDR3 spans 17 residues. With 3 bases clipped from V and 5 bases from J, the junction kept 11 bases outside the gene matches. Germline loops: CDR1 MDHEN, CDR2 SYDVKM.

V usage is TRBV5-6 and J usage is TRBJ2-7, with TRBD2 matching 11 bases. The J segment lost 4 bases and the V segment lost 6 bases, leaving 9 bases of the junction unmatched. CDR3 size: 15 residues. The germline V gene encodes CDR1 SGHDT and CDR2 YYEEEE. CDR3 amino acids: CASTLRGTSGYEQYF. DNA for the CDR3: TGTGCCAGCACCCTTAGGGGGACTAGCGGTTACGAGCAGTACTTC.

The chain joins TRBV4-2 to TRBJ2-7; 10 bases are a match to TRBD2. Germline V lookup: CDR1 LGHNA, CDR2 YNFKEQ. The junction had 5 bases not matched to a gene; V was cut back by 5 bases and J by 4 bases. This CDR3 comprises 14 residues. The CDR3 is CASSGASGSYEQYF. The DNA for the CDR3 is TGTGCCAGCAGCGGGGCTAGCGGGAGTTACGAGCAGTACTTC.

The rearrangement uses TRBV27 and TRBJ2-1; 7 bases fit TRBD2. Germline CDR1 and CDR2: MNHEY and SMNVEV (reference sequence). There are 14 residues in the CDR3. Germline trimming cut 3 bases from V and 4 bases from J; bases unmatched to any gene: 3. In DNA form, the CDR3 reads TGTGCCAGCAGTTTGGCGGGAGCATACAATGAGCAGTTCTTC. Its protein is CASSLAGAYNEQFF.

The rearrangement joins TRBV29-1 to TRBJ2-5; a weak D match, TRBD1 (6 bases). The V gene lost 7 bases and the J gene lost 2 bases, with 17 bases spanning the gap. Germline values: CDR1 SQVTM, CDR2 ANQGSEA. The CDR3 loop spans 14 amino acids. In DNA, the CDR3 is TGCAGCGGTATTAGGGGGACCTGGCAAGAGACCCAGTACTTC. This gives the protein CSGIRGTWQETQYF.

The chain is built from TRBV7-9 and TRBJ2-7; 9 positions match TRBD1. The V segment lost 5 bases and the J segment 5 bases; nucleotides outside the gene matches: 10. The CDR3 runs 15 residues. The germline V gene encodes CDR1 SEHNR and CDR2 FQNEAQ (reference sequence). For the CDR3, the DNA is TGTGCCAGCAGCCCTGATTGGGACAGGGACCACGAGCAGTACTTC. Encoded protein: CASSPDWDRDHEQYF.

The J gene is TRBJ2-7, the V gene TRBV7-9; tentatively, D is TRBD2 (5 bases). The CDR3 runs 17 residues. In germline, CDR1 is SEHNR, CDR2 FQNEAQ (reference sequence). Trimming stripped 2 bases from V and 5 bases from J, with 22 bases between. CDR3 loop: CASSLFVFRGARHEQYF. The CDR3 nucleotides are TGTGCCAGCAGCTTATTTGTGTTCCGGGGAGCTCGCCACGAGCAGTACTTC.

The chain couples TRBV3-1 (or the pseudogene TRBV3-2) to TRBJ2-7, with D perhaps matching TRBD1 (5 bases). CDR3 size: 16 residues. Germline CDR1 reads LGHDT; CDR2 reads YNNKEL (reference sequence). V lost 2 bases to trimming and J lost 2 bases, with 16 bases between them. The CDR3 region has the DNA TGTGCCAGCAGCCAACTTTTGGGGCCTGGCCCCTACGAGCAGTACTTC. It yields the protein CASSQLLGPGPYEQYF.

The chain employs TRBV6-5 and TRBJ1-2, with D hard to call. Looked up from germline, CDR1 is MNHEY and CDR2 is SVGAGI. The V end lost 8 bases, the J end lost 8 bases, and 21 bases lay between the germline ends. The CDR3 contains 14 residues. The CDR3 sequence is CASLPRAAIDGYTF. DNA of the CDR3: TGTGCCAGCCTCCCTAGAGCGGCGATCGACGGCTACACCTTC.

The rearrangement joins TRBV9 to TRBJ2-1; TRBD2 agrees at 9 bases. CDR3 length: 16 residues. Per germline, CDR1 SGDLS and CDR2 YYNGEE. V was pared by 0 bases and J by 5 bases, with 6 bases of the junction left unmatched. CDR3 protein: CASSVAVTSGHNEQFF. CDR3 DNA: TGTGCCAGCAGCGTAGCGGTGACTAGCGGACACAATGAGCAGTTCTTC.

The V call is TRBV19, the J call TRBJ1-1, with unresolved D. Trimming shortened V by 3 bases and J by 2 bases, and 7 bases separated the two germline ends. CDR1 is LNHDA, CDR2 SQIVND, per germline (reference sequence). This CDR3 comprises 13 residues. Here the CDR3 reads CASSIGKNTEAFF. CDR3 nucleotide sequence: TGTGCCAGTAGTATCGGTAAAAACACTGAAGCTTTCTTT.

The chain couples TRBV6-6 to TRBJ1-3, with a possible D match to TRBD1 (5 bases). The CDR3 length is 13 residues. Germline CDR1 and CDR2: MNHNY and SVGAGI (reference sequence). The V end was cut by 8 bases, the J end by 1 base, with 9 bases between. CDR3 in DNA: TGTGCCAGCGCGGGACGGTCTGGAAACACCATATATTTT. Amino acids: CASAGRSGNTIYF.

J is TRBJ1-2 and V is TRBV10-3; 9 bases map to TRBD1. The CDR3 contains 14 residues. CDR1 is ENHRY, CDR2 SYGVKD, per germline. The junction had 7 bases not matched to a gene; V was cut back by 6 bases and J by 5 bases. CDR3 DNA: TGTGCCATCAGCTCGGGACAGGGCTTATATGGCTACACCTTC. It is translated as CAISSGQGLYGYTF.

V gene TRBV3-1 (or the pseudogene TRBV3-2) combines with J gene TRBJ2-7, with 7 bases fitting TRBD1. The junction had 0 bases not matched to a gene; V was cut back by 4 bases and J by 0 bases. Germline-derived CDR1 and CDR2 are LGHDT and YNNKEL (reference sequence). The CDR3 has 13 residues. CDR3 in DNA: TGTGCCAGCAGCCGGGACAGCTCCTACGAGCAGTACTTC. Residues: CASSRDSSYEQYF.

The chain is built from TRBV20-1 and TRBJ2-7; TRBD2 might be the D (5 bases). The germline V gene encodes CDR1 DFQATT and CDR2 SNEGSKA (reference sequence). This CDR3 has 11 amino acids. Trimming took 3 bases from V and 3 from J, leaving 6 bases between them. CDR3 DNA: TGCAGTGCTAGTCGGGACTACGAGCAGTACTTC. Translation gives CSASRDYEQYF.

The chain recombines TRBV6-5 with TRBJ1-3; D remains ambiguous. From germline, CDR1 is MNHEY and CDR2 SVGAGI. Trimming pared 7 bases from V and 3 bases from J, leaving 13 bases between. The CDR3 covers 14 residues. The chain's CDR3 is CASIRRSLGNTIYF. Here the CDR3 DNA reads TGTGCCAGCATTCGAAGGAGTCTTGGAAACACCATATATTTT.

The V call is TRBV19, the J call TRBJ1-3; TRBD1 matches 7 bases. Germline V gene sequence: CDR1 LNHDA, CDR2 SQIVND (reference sequence). The CDR3 extends over 16 amino acids. The V and J ends lost 5 bases and 2 bases, in that order; junction bases with no gene match: 9. CDR3 protein: CASSPGGVSAGNTIYF. In DNA form, the CDR3 reads TGTGCCAGTAGTCCAGGGGGAGTGTCAGCTGGAAACACCATATATTTT.

The chain recombines TRBV3-1 (or the pseudogene TRBV3-2) with TRBJ2-1, with TRBD1 matching 9 bases. The trim removed 8 bases at V and 4 bases at J, leaving 9 bases unmatched. CDR3 length: 15 residues. Germline V gene sequence: CDR1 LGHDT, CDR2 YNNKEL (reference sequence). CDR3 protein: CASGPRQGGYNEQFF. The CDR3 bases are TGTGCCAGCGGCCCTCGACAGGGGGGGTACAATGAGCAGTTCTTC.

Comments on this clone: No DNA is shown, since the ends of the CDR3 on it are uncertain; the CDR3 is the one TCRdb lists. The chain employs TRBV29-1 and TRBJ2-3; TRBD1 is the table's D call and was not checked against the DNA. The length of the CDR3 is 11 amino acids, counting both ends. Germline loops: CDR1 SQVTM, CDR2 ANQGSEA. The CDR3 protein is CSVAVGTGLYF.

The V call is TRBV3-1 (or the pseudogene TRBV3-2), the J call TRBJ2-1, with 9 bases identical to TRBD2. J was trimmed by 8 bases and V by 5 bases; bases with no gene match: 4. Germline CDR1 LGHDT, CDR2 YNNKEL (reference sequence). CDR3 length: 13 residues. The CDR3 DNA reads TGTGCCAGCAGCAGGCGGGAGGGCCATGAGCAGTTCTTC. Amino acids: CASSRREGHEQFF.

This clone occurred once. V gene TRBV5-1 combines with J gene TRBJ1-3, with a tentative D call TRBD1 (5 bases). CDR3 size: 16 residues. V lost 1 base to trimming and J lost 0 bases, with 11 bases between them. Germline V gene lookup returns CDR1 SGHRS and CDR2 YFSETQ. The CDR3 DNA sequence: TGCGCCAGCAGCTTGACAGCAGGGAACTCTGGAAACACCATATATTTT. As protein: CASSLTAGNSGNTIYF.

This rearrangement joins TRBV10-3 to TRBJ2-1; D might be TRBD2 (6 bases). Germline CDR1 ENHRY, CDR2 SYGVKD. Deletions cut 0 bases from V and 0 bases from J, with 9 bases between. This CDR3 comprises 16 residues. For the CDR3, the DNA is TGTGCCATCAGTGAGTCAATCGGGAGCTCCTACAATGAGCAGTTCTTC. It codes for CAISESIGSSYNEQFF.

This rearrangement joins TRBV5-1 to TRBJ2-7, with 8 bases lining up with TRBD2. The CDR3 extends over 15 amino acids. CDR1 SGHRS and CDR2 YFSETQ come from the germline V gene. V shed 4 bases and J 0 bases; nucleotides not matched to a gene: 6. The CDR3 nucleotides are TGCGCCAGCAGCACCTTAGCGGGGAGCTCCTACGAGCAGTACTTC. Amino acid sequence: CASSTLAGSSYEQYF. Full variable domain (rest looked up from reference TRBV5-1 and TRBJ2-7): KAGVTQTPRYLIKTRGQQVTLSCSPISGHRSVSWYQQTPGQGLQFLFEYFSETQRNKGNFPGRFSGRQFSNSRSEMNVSTLELGDSALYLCASSTLAGSSYEQYFGPGTRLTVT.

The V call is TRBV5-6, the J call TRBJ2-7, with TRBD2 matching over 11 bases. The V segment lost 0 bases and the J segment 5 bases; nucleotides outside the gene matches: 10. Germline CDR1 reads SGHDT; CDR2 reads YYEEEE. This CDR3 comprises 17 residues. CDR3 coding DNA: TGTGCCAGCAGCTTGGACACTAGCGGGAGCAGAAGTGACGAGCAGTACTTC. Translating gives CASSLDTSGSRSDEQYF.

This clone is a singleton in its sample. CDR3 amino acids: CASIPSGRGNEQFF. In DNA, the CDR3 is TGTGCCAGCATTCCTAGCGGGAGAGGCAATGAGCAGTTCTTC. The chain carries TRBV6-5 and TRBJ2-1, with 10 bases matching TRBD2. The CDR3 has 14 residues. The V gene's germline CDR1 is MNHEY and CDR2 SVGAGI. Trimming at V came to 7 bases and at J to 6 bases, leaving 6 bases not matched to a gene.